The 28 T cell receptor beta chains below come from one sample, sequenced in a study of T-cell memory formation after mild COVID-19. Using its own MiXCR run on the 5' RACE reads, TCRdb lists one record per CDR3 protein. Of a few hundred thousand distinct CDR3 sequences listed, around 15% are singletons. Source material: PBMCs or a T cell subset sorted from them (not recorded which). The receptors were sampled from a man aged 18 to 29 who had mild COVID-19 (a few samples of this study predate the infection). Cell type and time point are not known.

This rearrangement joins TRBV9 to TRBJ2-1; 10 nucleotides agree with TRBD2. V shed 4 bases, J shed 7 bases, and the junction held 11 bases outside the gene matches. CDR1 and CDR2 (germline): SGDLS, YYNGEE. The CDR3 is 16 residues long. The CDR3 spells CASSPSGLAGVNEQFF. The CDR3 bases are TGTGCCAGCAGCCCGAGTGGGCTAGCGGGGGTTAATGAGCAGTTCTTC.

This clonotype came up a few times. The rearrangement uses TRBV9 and TRBJ2-3, with TRBD1 matching over 10 bases. The CDR3 is 16 amino acids. Germline assignment: CDR1 SGDLS and CDR2 YYNGEE. Germline trimming cut 1 base from V and 3 bases from J; bases unmatched to any gene: 5. The CDR3 reads CASSVPRTGGTDTQYF. In DNA form, the CDR3 reads TGTGCCAGCAGCGTACCGAGGACAGGGGGAACAGATACGCAGTATTTT.

This clonotype appeared a single time. This chain uses TRBV6-5 with TRBJ1-1; D remains unclear. Between the trimmed V and J ends, which lost 0 bases and 0 bases, there was a span of 8 bases. The CDR3 extends over 15 amino acids. Germline values: CDR1 MNHEY, CDR2 SVGAGI. CDR3 sequence (DNA): TGTGCCAGCAGTTACTCGGGCAGCATGAACACTGAAGCTTTCTTT. Protein: CASSYSGSMNTEAFF.

This chain connects TRBV20-1 to TRBJ2-7; TRBD1 matches at 9 bases. Looked up from germline, CDR1 is DFQATT and CDR2 is SNEGSKA (reference sequence). The CDR3 totals 14 residues. V lost 0 bases, J lost 4 bases, and 4 bases stayed unmatched. The CDR3 coding sequence is TGCAGTGCTAGAGATCGACAGGGGGGGTACGAGCAGTACTTC. This codes for CSARDRQGGYEQYF.

The sample holds a few counts of this clonotype. The genes are TRBV29-1 and TRBJ1-2, with 9 bases identical to TRBD1. The CDR3 sequence is 13 residues long. Germline V lookup: CDR1 SQVTM, CDR2 ANQGSEA. The V gene end was trimmed by 5 bases and the J gene end by 3 bases; junction bases not matched to a gene: 4. This CDR3 reads CSVTRTGDYGYTF. DNA for the CDR3: TGCAGCGTTACCCGGACAGGGGACTATGGCTACACCTTC. Based on the CDR3 plus reference TRBV29-1 and TRBJ1-2, the full variable domain is SAVISQKPSRDICQRGTSLTIQCQVDSQVTMMFWYRQQPGQSLTLIATANQGSEATYESGFVIDKFPISRPNLTFSTLTVSNMSPEDSSIYLCSVTRTGDYGYTFGSGTRLTVV.

The sample holds a few counts of this clonotype. The V and J genes are TRBV28 and TRBJ2-5, with 8 bases that match TRBD2. Germline CDR1 and CDR2: MDHEN and SYDVKM. The CDR3 consists of 13 residues. The V segment lost 10 bases and the J segment 1 base; nucleotides outside the gene matches: 5. In nucleotides, the CDR3 is TGTGCCACATCCGGGAGGGGCCAAGAGACCCAGTACTTC. Protein sequence: CATSGRGQETQYF.

The rearrangement links TRBV12-3 or TRBV12-4 to TRBJ2-7, with D maybe TRBD2 (5 bases). Between the trimmed V and J ends, which lost 3 bases and 1 base, there was a span of 10 bases. CDR3 length: 14 amino acids. The CDR3: CASSFDRGSYEQYF. DNA of the CDR3: TGTGCCAGCAGTTTCGACCGAGGGTCCTACGAGCAGTACTTC.

This clonotype occurred many times. For the CDR3, the DNA is TGCAGCGTTGAAGATCCCCGCGCGTCAGATACGCAGTATTTT. Protein sequence: CSVEDPRASDTQYF. The chain employs TRBV29-1 and TRBJ2-3; D is ambiguous. V was trimmed by 0 bases and J by 4 bases, leaving 11 bases between them. Germline V gene sequence: CDR1 SQVTM, CDR2 ANQGSEA. CDR3 size: 14 residues.

The chain combines TRBV20-1 with TRBJ2-7; 7 bases agree with TRBD2. The ends lost 6 bases at V and 6 bases at J; junction bases unmatched: 5. In germline, CDR1 is DFQATT, CDR2 SNEGSKA (reference sequence). This CDR3 is built from 11 residues. The CDR3 DNA follows: TGCAGTGCCGGACTAGTTTCCGAGCAGTACTTC. This sequence encodes CSAGLVSEQYF.

In this sample, this clonotype turned up many times. Here the CDR3 reads CATSETADYGYTF. Here the CDR3 DNA reads TGTGCCACCAGTGAAACAGCAGACTATGGCTACACCTTC. The rearrangement links TRBV24-1 to TRBJ1-2, with no clear D. Germline V gene lookup returns CDR1 KGHDR and CDR2 SFDVKD. The CDR3 sequence is 13 residues long. The V end was cut by 4 bases, the J end by 3 bases, with 8 bases between.

The chain recombines TRBV2 with TRBJ2-5, with D uncertain. V shed 2 bases and J shed 5 bases, with 9 bases lying between them. Germline V gene sequence: CDR1 SNHLY, CDR2 FYNNEI. The CDR3 covers 13 residues. The CDR3 loop is CASSEQVIETQYF. The CDR3 bases are TGTGCCAGCAGTGAACAGGTCATCGAGACCCAGTACTTC.

This clonotype was recorded at least ten times. The rearrangement joins TRBV12-3 or TRBV12-4 to TRBJ2-3, with 8 bases lining up with TRBD2. J gave up 6 bases and V 5 bases, and 1 base lay outside the gene matches. CDR3 length: 12 residues. CDR3 coding DNA: TGTGCCAGCAGTCGACTAGCGGATACGCAGTATTTT. Translating gives CASSRLADTQYF.

The rearrangement links TRBV14 to TRBJ2-4; the match to TRBD2 covers 8 bases. V gave up 4 bases and J gave up 1 base; unmatched junction bases: 6. The CDR3 has 16 residues. The V gene's germline CDR1 is SGHDN and CDR2 FVKESK. The CDR3 sequence: CASSRGSGGAKNIQYF. As DNA, the CDR3 is TGTGCCAGCAGCCGGGGGAGCGGGGGTGCCAAAAACATTCAGTACTTC.

In its sample, this clonotype was seen a few times. This chain uses TRBV7-2 with TRBJ2-2; D may be TRBD1 (6 bases). In germline, CDR1 is SGHTA, CDR2 FQGNSA. The V end was cut by 5 bases, the J end by 11 bases, with 12 bases between. The length of the CDR3 is 12 residues. The CDR3 nucleotides are TGTGCCAGCAGCGACAACAGGGATGAGCTGTTTTTT. It translates to CASSDNRDELFF.

The rearrangement joins TRBV4-2 to TRBJ1-5; D possibly corresponds to TRBD1 (5 bases). This CDR3 contains 14 residues. V lost 0 bases, J lost 6 bases, and 9 bases lay in between. The germline gives CDR1 LGHNA, CDR2 YNFKEQ. The CDR3 DNA is TGTGCCAGCAGCCAAGATGGAGGGACTCAGCCCCAGCATTTT. Translation: CASSQDGGTQPQHF.

The sample holds a few counts of this clonotype. The chain couples TRBV4-1 to TRBJ1-5; 8 bases are a match to TRBD1. The junction had 6 bases not matched to a gene; V was cut back by 6 bases and J by 2 bases. The CDR3 consists of 15 residues. Germline V gene sequence: CDR1 MGHRA, CDR2 YSYEKL. The CDR3 DNA reads as TGCGCCAGCAGTCCTACAGGGGGTCGCAATCAGCCCCAGCATTTT. Translated: CASSPTGGRNQPQHF.

This clonotype was seen a few times. The chain has TRBV11-2 and TRBJ2-7, with D maybe TRBD2 (6 bases). With 3 bases removed from V and 6 bases from J, the gap between germline ends came to 15 bases. Germline V gene data show CDR1 as SGHAT and CDR2 as FQNNGV. This CDR3 is built from 14 residues. The CDR3 loop is CASSLGLGLGEQYV. The CDR3, as DNA: TGTGCCAGCAGCTTGGGACTCGGACTGGGCGAGCAGTACGTC.

The rearrangement links TRBV7-3 to TRBJ2-1, with TRBD2 as a possible D gene (7 bases). Germline CDR1 is SGHTA and CDR2 is FQGTGA. Trimming stripped 1 base from V and 5 bases from J, with 15 bases between. The CDR3 covers 16 residues. CDR3 coding DNA: TGTGCCAGCAGCTTAAGAAGCGGCGGGGGCAACAATGAGCAGTTCTTC. Encoded protein: CASSLRSGGGNNEQFF.

The genes are TRBV20-1 and TRBJ1-2; D gene uncertain. The ends were cut back, 5 bases at V and 2 bases at J, with 18 bases in the middle. This CDR3 comprises 15 residues. From germline, CDR1 is DFQATT and CDR2 SNEGSKA (reference sequence). The CDR3 is CSARAHGQENYGYTF. The CDR3 coding sequence is TGCAGTGCTCGAGCTCACGGGCAGGAGAACTATGGCTACACCTTC.

This clonotype was counted only a few times. The chain combines TRBV6-2 or TRBV6-3 with TRBJ1-5; unclear D gene. V dropped 5 bases and J dropped 1 base, with 9 bases sitting between them. CDR1 is MNHEY, CDR2 SVGEGT, per germline. CDR3 length: 14 amino acids. This CDR3 reads CASSPNGSNQPQHF. Written as DNA, the CDR3 is TGTGCCAGCAGTCCCAACGGAAGCAATCAGCCCCAGCATTTT.

The gene calls are TRBV6-5 and TRBJ2-2, with TRBD1 matching 7 bases. In germline, CDR1 is MNHEY, CDR2 SVGAGI. The CDR3 is 15 residues long. Germline trimming cut 2 bases from V and 4 bases from J; bases unmatched to any gene: 4. The CDR3 loop is CASSYPRTGTGELFF. The CDR3, as DNA: TGTGCCAGCAGTTACCCTCGGACAGGCACCGGGGAGCTGTTTTTT.

V is TRBV6-5 and J is TRBJ2-5, with 8 bases that match TRBD2. CDR3 length: 15 amino acids. V gave up 6 bases and J gave up 5 bases; unmatched junction bases: 11. Per the germline V gene, CDR1 is MNHEY and CDR2 is SVGAGI. This chain's CDR3 is CASRLRRGVEETQYF. CDR3 sequence (DNA): TGTGCCAGCAGACTTCGGCGGGGGGTGGAGGAGACCCAGTACTTC.

The J gene is TRBJ2-3, the V gene TRBV6-2 or TRBV6-3, with D uncertain. Germline lookup yields CDR1 MNHEY and CDR2 SVGEGT. This CDR3 has 18 residues. The V gene lost 0 bases and the J gene lost 3 bases, with 19 bases spanning the gap. CDR3 bases: TGTGCCAGCAGTTACTCCCCCTTCGAGGAGTTTGGGACAGATACGCAGTATTTT. This sequence encodes CASSYSPFEEFGTDTQYF.

This chain links TRBV7-2 with TRBJ1-6; D gene ambiguous. The germline V gene has CDR1 SGHTA and CDR2 FQGNSA. V gave up 5 bases and J gave up 5 bases, with 4 bases separating them. The CDR3 runs to 12 residues. In DNA form, the CDR3 reads TGTGCCAGCAGCCCTGATAATTCACCCCTCCACTTT. Its protein product is CASSPDNSPLHF.

CDR3 nucleotide sequence: TGTGCCACCAGCCCCGGGACAGGGGATAGCGAGACCCAGTACTTC. This sequence encodes CATSPGTGDSETQYF. The chain uses TRBV24-1 and TRBJ2-5; 10 bases are a match to TRBD1. J lost 5 bases, V lost 7 bases, and 9 bases had no gene match. The CDR3 has 15 amino acids. CDR1 and CDR2 (germline): KGHDR, SFDVKD.

The rearrangement uses TRBV24-1 and TRBJ1-5; no clear D. The CDR3 extends over 13 amino acids. From germline, CDR1 is KGHDR and CDR2 SFDVKD. With 6 bases removed from V and 4 bases from J, the gap between germline ends came to 9 bases. The CDR3 DNA sequence: TGTGCCACCAGTCGCCGGGAGAATCAGCCCCAGCATTTT. This gives the protein CATSRRENQPQHF.

The rearrangement joins TRBV7-9 to TRBJ1-1; tentative D call: TRBD1 (6 bases). The CDR3 consists of 14 residues. CDR1 is SEHNR and CDR2 is FQNEAQ in the germline V gene (reference sequence). The germline V and J ends were trimmed by 6 bases and 1 base, with 12 bases remaining between them. This CDR3 is CASRPRGGNTEAFF. CDR3 DNA sequence: TGTGCCAGCAGGCCCAGGGGTGGGAACACTGAAGCTTTCTTT. The whole variable domain, remainder taken from reference TRBV7-9 and TRBJ1-1, is DTGVSQNPRHKITKRGQNVTFRCDPISEHNRLYWYRQTLGQGPEFLTYFQNEAQLEKSRLLSDRFSAERPKGSFSTLEIQRTEQGDSAMYLCASRPRGGNTEAFFGQGTRLTVV.

In its sample, this clonotype was seen many times. V is TRBV24-1 and J is TRBJ2-5; 8 bases are shared with TRBD2. Germline V gives CDR1 KGHDR, CDR2 SFDVKD. The CDR3 extends over 13 amino acids. Trimming at V came to 10 bases and at J to 0 bases, leaving 3 bases not matched to a gene. The CDR3 loop reads CATQGLDQETQYF. CDR3 DNA sequence: TGTGCCACGCAGGGACTAGACCAAGAGACCCAGTACTTC.